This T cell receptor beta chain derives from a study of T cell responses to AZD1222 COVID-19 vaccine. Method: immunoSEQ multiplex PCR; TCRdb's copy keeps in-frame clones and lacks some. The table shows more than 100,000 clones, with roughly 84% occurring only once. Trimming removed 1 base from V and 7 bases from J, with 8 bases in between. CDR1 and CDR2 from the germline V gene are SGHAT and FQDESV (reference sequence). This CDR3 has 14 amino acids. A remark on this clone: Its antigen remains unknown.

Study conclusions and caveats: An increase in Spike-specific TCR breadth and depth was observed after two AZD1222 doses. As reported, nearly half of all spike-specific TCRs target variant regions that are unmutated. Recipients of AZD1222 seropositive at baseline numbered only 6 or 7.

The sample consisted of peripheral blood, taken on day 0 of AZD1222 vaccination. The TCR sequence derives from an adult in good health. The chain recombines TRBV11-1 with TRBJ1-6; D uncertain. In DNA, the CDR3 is TGTGCCAGCAGCTTAGATGGAGCGAATTCACCCCTCCACTTT. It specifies CASSLDGANSPLHF. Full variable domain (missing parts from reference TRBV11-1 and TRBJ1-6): EAEVAQSPRYKITEKSQAVAFWCDPISGHATLYWYRQILGQGPELLVQFQDESVVDDSQLPKDRFSAERLKGVDSTLKIQPAELGDSAMYLCASSLDGANSPLHFGNGTRLTVT.